Shown below are 7 T cell receptor beta chains from a single sample sequenced in a study of Ad26.COV2.S vaccination and SARS-CoV-2 variants. Using immunoSEQ multiplex PCR, the repertoire was profiled, and TCRdb retains in-frame clones only, with some absent. Among 410,000 or so clones listed, around nine tenths were seen once. The treatment was: around 19 received Ad26.COV2.S at low or high dose, single or two shots; a few received placebo; per-sample allocation not given. Following the first vaccine or placebo injection, samples were taken on day 63. This sample comprised peripheral blood, obtained in a trial of Ad26.COV2.S vaccine versus placebo. Receptors originate from a person between 18 and 59 years old who received the Ad26.COV2.S COVID-19 vaccine or a placebo.

The CDR3 sequence is CAWSTGTQRYTF. The CDR3 nucleotides are TGTGCCTGGTCTACCGGGACACAACGCTACACCTTC. The chain carries TRBV30 and TRBJ1-2; the D gene is possibly TRBD1 (6 bases). The CDR3 is made up of 12 amino acids. With 5 bases removed from V and 9 bases from J, the gap between germline ends came to 16 bases. Germline-derived CDR1 and CDR2 are GTSNPN and SVGIG (reference sequence).

V is TRBV27 and J is TRBJ2-7, with D possibly matching TRBD1 (6 bases). The germline V gene encodes CDR1 MNHEY and CDR2 SMNVEV (reference sequence). Deletions cut 2 bases from V and 5 bases from J, with 13 bases between. The CDR3 has 14 amino acids. CDR3 protein: CASSLAGAVDEQYF. For the CDR3, the DNA is TGTGCCAGCAGTTTAGCAGGGGCCGTCGACGAGCAGTACTTC.

The chain carries TRBV10-2 and TRBJ2-7, with D possibly called TRBD1 or TRBD2 (5 bases each). Germline loops: CDR1 WSHSY, CDR2 SAAADI. Trimming removed 7 bases at V and 3 bases at J, with 13 bases between. This CDR3 has 13 residues. The CDR3 DNA is TGCGCCAGCACCGGGACCCGATTCTACGAGCAGTACTTC. Encoded protein: CASTGTRFYEQYF.

This CDR3 reads CASEEGANTDTQYF. The DNA of the CDR3 is TGTGCCTCAGAGGAGGGAGCGAACACAGATACGCAGTATTTT. The chain is built from TRBV3-1 (or the pseudogene TRBV3-2) and TRBJ2-3; TRBD2 might be the D (6 bases). The CDR3 length is 14 residues. The V gene's germline CDR1 is LGHDT and CDR2 YNNKEL (reference sequence). Trimming removed 11 bases at V and 2 bases at J, with 17 bases between.

V usage is TRBV5-4 and J usage is TRBJ2-1, with D hard to call. This CDR3 is built from 14 residues. V shed 1 base and J shed 1 base, with 6 bases lying between them. Germline values: CDR1 SGHNT, CDR2 YYREEE (reference sequence). This chain's CDR3 is CASSLPASYNEQFF. The CDR3 region has the DNA TGTGCCAGCAGCTTGCCTGCTTCCTACAATGAGCAGTTCTTC.

The chain is built from TRBV5-4 and TRBJ2-7; the match to TRBD2 covers 7 bases. Germline CDR1 and CDR2: SGHNT and YYREEE (reference sequence). The CDR3 sequence is 16 residues long. J gave up 0 bases and V 4 bases, and 10 bases lay outside the gene matches. The CDR3 protein is CASSQPGGSRSYEQYF. The CDR3 region has the DNA TGTGCCAGCAGCCAACCCGGGGGGTCCCGCTCCTACGAGCAGTACTTC.

The chain couples TRBV4-1 to TRBJ2-1, with D perhaps matching TRBD2 (6 bases). This CDR3 is 17 amino acids long. Germline V lookup: CDR1 MGHRA, CDR2 YSYEKL. V lost 0 bases, J lost 2 bases, and 14 bases lay in between. CDR3 nucleotides: TGCGCCAGCAGCCAAGATGAGTCGGGAGTCCCCTACAATGAGCAGTTCTTC. Protein sequence: CASSQDESGVPYNEQFF.